This is a list of T cell receptor beta chains from one sample in a study of shared clonotypes between healthy human individuals. TCRdb keeps only in-frame clones here, not all; method: immunoSEQ multiplex PCR. The repertoire includes approximately 640,000 clones, 80% to 95% of them detected once, and 34% sits in the top ten. Sequencing was carried out using memory CD8+ T cells from PBMCs. The receptor source for this set is a young man in good health. Some clones in this sample may be carry-over from other donors' samples. Each CDR3 is given with its conserved first and last residue. Fields, in order: J gene, D gene, clone size, V gene, CDR3 DNA, CDR3 protein. A D gene is named only where the DNA matches it firmly. A row's size may be missing; if present it is once, few, many or a size class.

J: TRBJ2-1; D: NA; size: once; V: TRBV6-5; DNA: TGTGCCAGCAGCTCCACCGGGAATGAGCAGTTCTTC; CDR3: CASSSTGNEQFF
J: TRBJ2-3; D: TRBD2; size: NA; V: TRBV5-1; DNA: TGCGCCAGCAGCTACACCGGGACTAGCGGGAGTCTCGATACGCAGTATTTT; CDR3: CASSYTGTSGSLDTQYF
J: TRBJ2-1; D: NA; size: NA; V: TRBV7-6; DNA: TGTGCCAGCAGCTTCCTCACTAGCAGCCATGAGCAGTTCTTC; CDR3: CASSFLTSSHEQFF
J: TRBJ2-5; D: NA; size: NA; V: TRBV9; DNA: TGTGCCAGCAGCGTAGGGTTCCCGTCGGCCCAGTACTTC; CDR3: CASSVGFPSAQYF
J: TRBJ1-6; D: NA; size: NA; V: TRBV28; DNA: TGTGCCAGCACCCTTTCGGGGGCGAGCTCCTATAATTCACCCCTCCACTTT; CDR3: CASTLSGASSYNSPLHF
J: TRBJ2-1; D: TRBD1; size: NA; V: TRBV7-9; DNA: TGTGCCAGCAGGAGGGACAGGGGCTCTGAGGAATCCTACAATGAGCAGTTCTTC; CDR3: CASRRDRGSEESYNEQFF
J: TRBJ1-1; D: NA; size: NA; V: TRBV4-3; DNA: TGCGCCAGCAGCCATATTACCGCCCAGTGGGGAGGCACTGAAGCTTTCTTT; CDR3: CASSHITAQWGGTEAFF
J: TRBJ2-7; D: TRBD2; size: NA; V: TRBV4-3; DNA: TGCGCCAGCAGCCCTAGCTACTGGGCTAGCGGCTCCTACGAGCAGTACTTC; CDR3: CASSPSYWASGSYEQYF
J: TRBJ1-1; D: NA; size: NA; V: TRBV6-5; DNA: TGTGCCAGCAGTTACCCAGGGGCTGAAGCTTTCTTT; CDR3: CASSYPGAEAFF
J: TRBJ2-1; D: NA; size: NA; V: TRBV27; DNA: TGTGCCAGCAGTGCCTCCGGGACGGTGAATGAGCAGTTCTTC; CDR3: CASSASGTVNEQFF
J: TRBJ2-2; D: NA; size: NA; V: TRBV7-9; DNA: TGTGCCAGCAGCGGACTCCTAGTCGCGACTCACACCGGGGAGCTGTTTTTT; CDR3: CASSGLLVATHTGELFF
J: TRBJ2-5; D: TRBD2; size: once; V: TRBV27; DNA: TGTGCCAGCAGGGGACTAGAAGAGACCCAGTACTTC; CDR3: CASRGLEETQYF
J: TRBJ1-1; D: TRBD1; size: NA; V: TRBV5-1; DNA: TGCGCCAGCGCGAGGGGGCTTGAAGCTTTCTTT; CDR3: CASARGLEAFF